A selection of T cell receptor beta chains follows, all from one sample in a study of cytomegalovirus exposure and HLA in healthy donors. The table came from immunoSEQ multiplex PCR; TCRdb's copy has only in-frame clones and leaves some out. This sample's clone table lists 150,000 or so clones. Sequencing used PBMCs. The receptors were sampled from a woman between 50 and 59 years old in good health and CMV-seronegative. Both conserved end residues are part of each CDR3. The D gene is left open where the match is weak.

len,v_gene,d_gene,j_gene,CDR3nt,CDR3aa
9,TRBV19,-,TRBJ2-5,TGTGCCAGTAGTATCGGCCAGTACTTC,CASSIGQYF
14,TRBV9,-,TRBJ2-2,TGTGCCAGCAGCGAGGGGTTTGAGGCCGGGGAGCTGTTTTTT,CASSEGFEAGELFF
18,TRBV27,-,TRBJ2-7,TGTGCCAGCAGTTTTAAATGGGTTACTACTAGCAGTTCTTACGAGCAGTACTTC,CASSFKWVTTSSSYEQYF
16,TRBV18,-,TRBJ2-3,TGTGCCAGCTCACCAGGTTCCGGCGGCAGCACAGATACGCAGTATTTT,CASSPGSGGSTDTQYF
13,TRBV27,-,TRBJ2-7,TGTGCCAGCAGTTCCGGGGGGCCCTACGAGCAGTACTTC,CASSSGGPYEQYF
15,TRBV4-1,-,TRBJ1-5,TGCGCCAGCAGCCAAGGACTTCAGGGGCTCGGGGCCCAGCATTTT,CASSQGLQGLGAQHF
15,TRBV7-2,TRBD1,TRBJ1-2,TGTGCCAGCACCCGCCGGACAGGAGGGGACTATGGCTACACCTTC,CASTRRTGGDYGYTF
15,TRBV30,-,TRBJ2-2,TGTGCCTGGAGTGCGGATAACAGTAGGACCGGGGAGCTGTTTTTT,CAWSADNSRTGELFF
14,TRBV7-9,TRBD1,TRBJ2-7,TGTGCCAGCAGCTTCCGGGACAGGGCGAGAGAGCAGTACTTC,CASSFRDRAREQYF
13,TRBV7-9,-,TRBJ1-1,TGTGCCAGCAGCTTACAGGGATACACTGAAGCTTTCTTT,CASSLQGYTEAFF
13,TRBV18,-,TRBJ1-5,TGTGCCAGCTCAGCAGGGGGCAATCAGCCCCAGCATTTT,CASSAGGNQPQHF
13,TRBV28,-,TRBJ1-2,TGTGCCAGCAGTTTAGGGGGGACCGTGGGCTACACCTTC,CASSLGGTVGYTF
11,TRBV20-1,-,TRBJ1-1,TGCAGTGCTGAGGTGAACACTGAAGCTTTCTTT,CSAEVNTEAFF
16,TRBV9,-,TRBJ2-6,TGTGCCAGCAGCGCCCGATTTAGAACTGGGGCCAACGTCCTGACTTTC,CASSARFRTGANVLTF
13,TRBV30,TRBD1,TRBJ1-3,TGTGCCTGCCCACAGGGGACTGGAAACACCATATATTTT,CACPQGTGNTIYF
16,TRBV5-1,-,TRBJ2-3,TGCGCCAGCAGCTTACAGCCTTCCGCGAGCACAGATACGCAGTATTTT,CASSLQPSASTDTQYF
17,TRBV9,-,TRBJ1-4,TGTGCCAGCAGCGTAGGATCCGCGGGGGGGACGGATGAAAAACTGTTTTTT,CASSVGSAGGTDEKLFF
12,TRBV29-1,-,TRBJ2-1,TGCAGCGTTGTCATGGGAGGCCATGAGCAGTTCTTC,CSVVMGGHEQFF
16,TRBV5-6,-,TRBJ1-1,TGTGCCAGCAGCTTGAGTCACAGGGAGCGGAACACTGAAGCTTTCTTT,CASSLSHRERNTEAFF
17,TRBV5-4,TRBD1,TRBJ1-3,TGTGCCAGCAGCTTGGGACAGGGGGCCATTTCTGGAAACACCATATATTTT,CASSLGQGAISGNTIYF
15,TRBV6-1,-,TRBJ2-5,TGTGCCAGCAGTGAAGCCCCCCCAGGTAGTGAGACCCAGTACTTC,CASSEAPPGSETQYF
19,TRBV5-1,TRBD2,TRBJ2-2,TGCGCCAGCAGCCAGAGGGTAGCGGGGGGACCTAAGAACACCGGGGAGCTGTTTTTT,CASSQRVAGGPKNTGELFF
15,TRBV4-2,TRBD2,TRBJ2-5,TGTGCCAGCAGCCAAGACGATAGCGGGGCAGAGACCCAGTACTTC,CASSQDDSGAETQYF
15,TRBV7-6,TRBD1,TRBJ2-7,TGTGCCAGCAGCTCAGGGACAGGGGTCTCCTACGAGCAGTACTTC,CASSSGTGVSYEQYF
15,TRBV4-3,TRBD2,TRBJ2-7,TGCGCCAGCAGCCAAGATAGGACTAGCGCCTACGAGCAGTACTTC,CASSQDRTSAYEQYF